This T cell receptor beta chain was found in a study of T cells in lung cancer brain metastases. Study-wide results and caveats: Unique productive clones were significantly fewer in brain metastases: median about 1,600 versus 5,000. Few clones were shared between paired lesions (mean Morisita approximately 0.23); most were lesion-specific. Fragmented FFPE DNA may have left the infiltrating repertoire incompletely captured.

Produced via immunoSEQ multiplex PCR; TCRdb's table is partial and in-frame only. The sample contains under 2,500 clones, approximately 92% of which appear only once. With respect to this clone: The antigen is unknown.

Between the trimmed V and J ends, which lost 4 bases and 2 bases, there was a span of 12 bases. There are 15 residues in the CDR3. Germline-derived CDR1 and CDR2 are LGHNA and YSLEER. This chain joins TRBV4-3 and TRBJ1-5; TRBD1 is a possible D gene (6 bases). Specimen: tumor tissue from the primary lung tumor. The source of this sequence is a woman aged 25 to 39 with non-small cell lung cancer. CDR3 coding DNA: TGCGCCAGCAGCCCGACGGGGGGCGGCAATCAGCCCCAGCATTTT. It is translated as CASSPTGGGNQPQHF.